This is a list of T cell receptor beta chains from one sample in a study of breast tumors, draining lymph nodes, adjacent tissues. MiXCR, run by TCRdb on the multiplex PCR reads, gives a single entry per CDR3 protein. The sample holds about 180,000 distinct CDR3 sequences, approximately 30% seen once. The sample comprised axillary lymph node tissue. These receptors were obtained from a female donor with breast cancer. Some clones in this sample may be carry-over from other donors' samples. The CDR3 runs from the conserved cysteine through the conserved F or W. The order of the fields is CDR3 length, D gene, clone size, V gene, J gene, CDR3 protein, CDR3 DNA. The D gene is left open where the match is weak. Part of the rows lack a size; the others show once, few, many or a class for expanded clones.

>19|TRBD2|many|TRBV10-1|TRBJ2-6
CASNPFIAGVISGANVLTF
TGCGCCAGCAACCCTTTTATAGCGGGAGTTATCTCTGGGGCCAACGTCCTGACTTTC
>15|TRBD1|many|TRBV6-1|TRBJ1-5
CASRGTGDSNQPQHF
TGTGCCAGCAGGGGGACAGGGGATAGCAATCAGCCCCAGCATTTT
>14|TRBD2|many|TRBV19|TRBJ2-1
CASSRQRDVYEQFF
TGTGCCAGTAGTCGACAGCGGGACGTCTATGAGCAGTTCTTC
>17|NA|many|TRBV7-6|TRBJ2-2
CASSLSTGTPNTGELFF
TGTGCCAGCAGCTTAAGTACCGGGACACCGAACACCGGGGAGCTGTTTTTT
>15|NA|many|TRBV20-1|TRBJ1-2
CSARDLLDIGYGYTF
TGCAGTGCTAGAGATCTCTTGGACATAGGCTATGGCTACACCTTC
>16|NA|NA|TRBV7-8|TRBJ1-4
CASSLDQGTTNEKLFF
TGTGCCAGCAGCCTTGATCAGGGTACAACTAATGAAAAACTGTTTTTT
>16|TRBD1|once|TRBV2|TRBJ2-5
CASRGGHGQGGETQYF
TGTGCCAGCAGGGGGGGTCATGGACAGGGCGGGGAGACCCAGTACTTC
>16|NA|many|TRBV10-3|TRBJ2-7
CAISESQLAGLGEQYF
TGTGCCATCAGTGAGTCACAACTAGCAGGTTTAGGGGAGCAGTACTTC
>13|NA|many|TRBV20-1|TRBJ1-2
CSGGSGAQGGYTF
TGCAGTGGCGGATCAGGGGCGCAGGGCGGCTACACCTTC
>15|NA|NA|TRBV28|TRBJ2-7
CASLTSRTGGDEQYF
TGTGCCAGCCTGACGTCCCGGACAGGAGGGGACGAGCAGTACTTC
>16|TRBD2|NA|TRBV9|TRBJ2-1
CASSVVGGGLDSEQFF
TGTGCCAGCAGCGTAGTCGGGGGGGGGCTAGATAGTGAGCAGTTCTTC
>15|NA|many|TRBV2|TRBJ1-3
CASSGGPDSGNTIYF
TGTGCCAGCAGTGGGGGACCAGACTCTGGAAACACCATATATTTT
>14|TRBD1|NA|TRBV12-3/TRBV12-4|TRBJ1-5
CASSLKTGEETQHF
TGTGCCAGCAGTTTAAAGACAGGGGAAGAGACCCAGCATTTT
>12|NA|NA|TRBV2|TRBJ2-1
CASSLSRSAKFF
TGTGCCAGCAGTTTAAGTAGGTCAGCGAAGTTCTTC
>16|NA|many|TRBV7-6|TRBJ2-7
CASSLSGSSGRYEQYF
TGTGCCAGCAGCTTAAGCGGCTCCAGTGGGAGGTACGAGCAGTACTTC
>14|NA|many|TRBV7-8|TRBJ2-3
CASSGLVGTDTQYF
TGTGCCAGCAGCGGACTCGTTGGGACAGATACGCAGTATTTT
>12|TRBD2|NA|TRBV5-4|TRBJ2-7
CVSSRDYYEQYF
TGTGTCAGCAGCCGGGACTACTACGAGCAGTACTTC
>13|NA|few|TRBV29-1|TRBJ1-1
CSVRDPANTEAFF
TGCAGCGTTCGGGACCCTGCGAACACTGAAGCTTTCTTT